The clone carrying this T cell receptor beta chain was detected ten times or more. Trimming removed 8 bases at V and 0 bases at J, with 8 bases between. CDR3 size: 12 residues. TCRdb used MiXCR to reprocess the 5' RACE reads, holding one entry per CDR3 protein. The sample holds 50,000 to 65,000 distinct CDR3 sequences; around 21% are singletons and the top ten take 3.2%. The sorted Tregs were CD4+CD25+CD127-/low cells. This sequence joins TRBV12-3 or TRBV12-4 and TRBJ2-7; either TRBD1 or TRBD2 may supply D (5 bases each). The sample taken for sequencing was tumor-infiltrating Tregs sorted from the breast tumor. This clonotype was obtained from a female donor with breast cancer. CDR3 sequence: CASRDGSYEQYF. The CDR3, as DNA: TGTGCCAGCCGGGACGGCTCCTACGAGCAGTACTTC.